Sequencing of this TCR beta chain was carried out in a study of tumor-infiltrating lymphocytes in primary liver carcinoma. Study at large: These were node-negative, non-metastatic T1-T3 tumors of roughly 4 to 10 cm.

Reverse transcription of about 0.5 ug total RNA with a constant-region primer produced TCR beta cDNA. Three rounds of nested multiplex PCR with slightly modified ARM-PCR produced TCR beta libraries. Use of TRBV1-TRBV30 forward primers with a C-beta reverse primer characterized the first two PCR rounds, which lasted nine to eleven cycles each. Using its own MiXCR run on the multiplex PCR reads, TCRdb lists one record per CDR3 protein. The sample includes 300,000 to 350,000 distinct CDR3 sequences, less than 70% of them seen just once. Blood RNA was derived from unsorted whole blood, and germline DNA was extracted too. Germline-derived CDR1 and CDR2 are LGHNA and YNFKEQ. Unmatched junction bases numbered 13, after V lost 4 bases and J lost 2 bases. This CDR3 spans 18 amino acids. Note on this clonotype: With a much larger clone just one base away, this may be a read error.

The chain combines TRBV4-2 with TRBJ2-1; 8 bases align to TRBD2. This sequence originates from a man aged 35-49 years with primary liver carcinoma and hepatitis B virus infection. Source material: peripheral blood. The CDR3 DNA reads as TGTGCCAGCAGCCGGGGACTAACGGGAGGGGAGCCCTACAATGAGCAGTTCTTC. Protein sequence: CASSRGLTGGEPYNEQFF.